This T cell receptor beta chain was observed in a study of cytomegalovirus exposure and HLA in healthy donors. Whole-study results and caveats: According to an earlier analysis, most TCR beta V segments yielded productive rearrangements about 87% or about 30% of the time.

Vbeta (60) and Jbeta (13) primers were used in the PCR. Sequencing was performed with immunoSEQ multiplex PCR; in TCRdb, only in-frame clones are kept and a portion is missing. This sample has 100,000 or so clones; 74% occur once, and the top ten carry over 2.5%. The germline V gene encodes CDR1 ENHRY and CDR2 SYGVKD. The CDR3 contains 13 residues. V shed 11 bases, J shed 8 bases, and the junction held 11 bases outside the gene matches. The table lists this clone with a few counts. What it recognizes is unknown. The receptor's source is a man in his forties or fifties in good health and CMV-seropositive. Sequenced input: PBMCs. The rearrangement joins TRBV10-3 to TRBJ1-4; 7 bases map to TRBD1. CDR3 in DNA: TGTGCCTCCAGGGGGAGTTTAAAGGAAAAACTGTTTTTT. It encodes CASRGSLKEKLFF.